These 10 T cell receptor beta chains were sequenced from one sample in a study of CD8 T cells in ankylosing spondylitis. Whole-study findings and limits: Blood of patients with ankylosing spondylitis appeared to be characterized by a TCR beta motif of eight highly homologous variants.

Their specific antigens are unknown. One entry per CDR3 protein results from TCRdb running MiXCR on the 5' RACE reads. The table lists some 400,000 distinct CDR3 sequences, under 25% of them singletons, with roughly 16% in the top ten. Sequences were obtained from blood, either unsorted or a sorted T cell fraction (not recorded which). The receptors shown here come from a male donor with ankylosing spondylitis.

The J gene is TRBJ1-2, the V gene TRBV29-1; the match to TRBD1 covers 12 bases. CDR1 SQVTM and CDR2 ANQGSEA come from the germline V gene. The CDR3 has 16 residues. V lost 7 bases and J lost 5; bases outside the gene matches: 14. This CDR3 is CSAGRGTGGAGYGYTF. CDR3 sequence (DNA): TGCAGCGCCGGGCGAGGGACAGGGGGCGCGGGTTATGGCTACACCTTC.

This clonotype was detected a few times. The J gene is TRBJ2-1, the V gene TRBV5-1; the match to TRBD2 covers 11 bases. The junction had 10 bases not matched to a gene; V was cut back by 5 bases and J by 9 bases. The CDR3 covers 15 residues. Germline CDR1 and CDR2: SGHRS and YFSETQ. This CDR3 reads CASRWSSGRRGEQFF. CDR3 bases: TGCGCCAGCAGGTGGTCTAGCGGGAGGCGAGGTGAGCAGTTCTTC.

This clonotype has more than one count but fewer than ten. The CDR3 DNA reads as TGCGCCAGCAGCACGGTACTAGCGGGAGACGCCGGGGAGCTGTTTTTT. Its protein is CASSTVLAGDAGELFF. This chain uses TRBV5-1 with TRBJ2-2, with 11 bases that match TRBD2. In germline, CDR1 is SGHRS, CDR2 YFSETQ. This CDR3 has 16 amino acids. V lost 4 bases, J lost 6 bases, and 8 bases stayed unmatched.

This clonotype occurred a few times. This rearrangement joins TRBV7-3 to TRBJ2-3; 7 bases line up with TRBD2. The CDR3 extends over 16 amino acids. Germline V gene lookup returns CDR1 SGHTA and CDR2 FQGTGA. The J segment lost 2 bases and the V segment lost 2 bases, leaving 7 bases of the junction unmatched. Here the CDR3 reads CASSLFGGGNTDTQYF. CDR3 DNA sequence: TGTGCCAGCAGCTTATTTGGCGGGGGAAACACAGATACGCAGTATTTT.

This clonotype was observed a few times. V gene TRBV2 combines with J gene TRBJ1-3, with D unclear. Germline values: CDR1 SNHLY, CDR2 FYNNEI. The CDR3 totals 15 residues. Trimming took 5 bases from V and 0 from J, leaving 11 bases between them. CDR3 bases: TGTGCCAGCAGTTTTACGGGTAGCTCTGGAAACACCATATATTTT. It codes for CASSFTGSSGNTIYF.

The chain combines TRBV5-1 with TRBJ2-7; 8 bases are a match to TRBD1. Germline V gives CDR1 SGHRS, CDR2 YFSETQ. The CDR3 spans 15 residues. V lost 1 base and J lost 0; bases outside the gene matches: 3. CDR3 region: CASSLLQGASYEQYF. As DNA, the CDR3 is TGCGCCAGCAGCTTGCTCCAGGGGGCCTCCTACGAGCAGTACTTC. The complete variable domain, with remaining parts taken from reference TRBV5-1 and TRBJ2-7, reads KAGVTQTPRYLIKTRGQQVTLSCSPISGHRSVSWYQQTPGQGLQFLFEYFSETQRNKGNFPGRFSGRQFSNSRSEMNVSTLELGDSALYLCASSLLQGASYEQYFGPGTRLTVT.

This chain connects TRBV6-1 to TRBJ2-4; 14 nucleotides line up with TRBD2. Germline assignment: CDR1 MNHNS and CDR2 SASEGT. This CDR3 is 14 amino acids long. V gave up 4 bases and J gave up 10 bases; unmatched junction bases: 3. The CDR3 reads CASSGLAGGGIQYF. The CDR3 DNA follows: TGTGCCAGCAGTGGACTAGCGGGAGGGGGGATTCAGTACTTC.

CDR3 in DNA: TGCAGCGTTGGAGGTAGCGGGAGGGCCTCCTACAATGAGCAGTTCTTC. Its translation is CSVGGSGRASYNEQFF. The chain employs TRBV29-1 and TRBJ2-1, with TRBD2 matching 11 bases. This CDR3 contains 16 residues. The germline V gene encodes CDR1 SQVTM and CDR2 ANQGSEA. The V gene end was trimmed by 4 bases and the J gene end by 0 bases; junction bases not matched to a gene: 5.

The V gene is TRBV28, the J gene TRBJ2-7; D remains unclear. Germline V gives CDR1 MDHEN, CDR2 SYDVKM. The length of the CDR3 is 16 residues. The ends were cut back, 3 bases at V and 6 bases at J, with 21 bases in the middle. The chain's CDR3 is CASSFPQLGSSLEQYF. For the CDR3, the DNA is TGTGCCAGCAGTTTTCCCCAACTTGGTTCTTCCCTCGAGCAGTACTTC.

In its sample, this clonotype was seen a few times. The chain employs TRBV7-2 and TRBJ2-1, with 9 bases that match TRBD2. The CDR3 runs to 15 residues. Unmatched junction bases numbered 5, after V lost 5 bases and J lost 3 bases. Germline V gene lookup returns CDR1 SGHTA and CDR2 FQGNSA. This CDR3 is CASSGTSGHYNEQFF. The CDR3 DNA follows: TGTGCCAGCAGCGGAACTAGCGGGCACTACAATGAGCAGTTCTTC. Looking up the rest from reference TRBV7-2 and TRBJ2-1 gives the full variable domain: GAGVSQSPSNKVTEKGKDVELRCDPISGHTALYWYRQSLGQGLEFLIYFQGNSAPDKSGLPSDRFSAERTGGSVSTLTIQRTQQEDSAVYLCASSGTSGHYNEQFFGPGTRLTVL.